This T cell receptor (beta chain) was retrieved from a study of blood T cell repertoires in COVID-19. This clone was seen more than once but under ten times. The length of the CDR3 is 14 residues. Trimming removed 2 bases from V and 2 bases from J, with 9 bases in between. Germline-derived CDR1 and CDR2 are MDHEN and SYDVKM. Method: immunoSEQ multiplex PCR; TCRdb's copy keeps in-frame clones and lacks some. The sample holds roughly 130,000 clones, just under 80% seen once. Sequenced material: peripheral blood. The V gene is TRBV28, the J gene TRBJ1-1; no clear D. This receptor was obtained from a man in his 60s with active or convalescent COVID-19. The DNA for the CDR3 is TGTGCCAGCAGTTTACTCCCGGGTAACACTGAAGCTTTCTTT. Its translation is CASSLLPGNTEAFF. The full variable domain, rest sourced from reference TRBV28 and TRBJ1-1, is DVKVTQSSRYLVKRTGEKVFLECVQDMDHENMFWYRQDPGLGLRLIYFSYDVKMKEKGDIPEGYSVSREKKERFSLILESASTNQTSMYLCASSLLPGNTEAFFGQGTRLTVV.